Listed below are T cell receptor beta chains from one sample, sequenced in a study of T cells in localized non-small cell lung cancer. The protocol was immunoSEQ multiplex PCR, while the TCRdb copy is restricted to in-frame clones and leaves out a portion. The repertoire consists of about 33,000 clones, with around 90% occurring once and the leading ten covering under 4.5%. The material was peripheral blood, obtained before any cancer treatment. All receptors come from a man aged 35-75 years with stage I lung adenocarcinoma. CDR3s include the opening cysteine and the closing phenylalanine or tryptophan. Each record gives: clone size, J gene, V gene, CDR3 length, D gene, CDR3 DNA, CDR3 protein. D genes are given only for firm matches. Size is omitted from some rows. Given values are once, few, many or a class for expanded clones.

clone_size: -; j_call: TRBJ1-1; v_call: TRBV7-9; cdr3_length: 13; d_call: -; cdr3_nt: TGTGCCGCCCTCGGAGGCATGAACACTGAAGCTTTCTTT; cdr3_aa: CAALGGMNTEAFF
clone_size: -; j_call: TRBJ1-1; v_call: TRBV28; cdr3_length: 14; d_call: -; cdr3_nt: TGTGCCAGCAGTTACGGGGCTAGGAACACTGAAGCTTTCTTT; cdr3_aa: CASSYGARNTEAFF
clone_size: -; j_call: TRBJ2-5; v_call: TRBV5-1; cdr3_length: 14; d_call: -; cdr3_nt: TGCGCCAGCAGCTTGGTTTTGGCTCAAGAGACCCAGTACTTC; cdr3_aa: CASSLVLAQETQYF
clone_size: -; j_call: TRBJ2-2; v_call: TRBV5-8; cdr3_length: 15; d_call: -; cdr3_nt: TGTGCCAGCACCTCCCGGAGGGGTAGGGCCGGGGAGCTGTTTTTT; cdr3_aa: CASTSRRGRAGELFF
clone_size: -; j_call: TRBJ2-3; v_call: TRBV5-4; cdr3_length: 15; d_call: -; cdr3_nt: TGTGCCAGCAGCGCCCGGGACACATACACAGATACGCAGTATTTT; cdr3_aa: CASSARDTYTDTQYF
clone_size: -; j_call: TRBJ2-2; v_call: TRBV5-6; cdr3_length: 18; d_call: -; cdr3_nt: TGTGCCAGCAGCTTGGAAATTATACAGGCCGGAGGGGTTGGAGGGCTGTTTTTT; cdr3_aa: CASSLEIIQAGGVGGLFF
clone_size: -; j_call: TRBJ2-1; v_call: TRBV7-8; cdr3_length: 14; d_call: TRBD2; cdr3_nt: TGTGCCAGCAGCTTAGCGAGGACTAGGTATGAGCAGTTCTTC; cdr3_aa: CASSLARTRYEQFF
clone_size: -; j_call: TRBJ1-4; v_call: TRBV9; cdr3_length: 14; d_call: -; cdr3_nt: TGTGCCAGCAGCGCGACCCTCAAGGAAGAAAAACTGTTTTTT; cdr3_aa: CASSATLKEEKLFF
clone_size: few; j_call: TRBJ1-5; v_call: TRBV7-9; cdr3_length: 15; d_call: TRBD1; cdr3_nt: TGTGCCAGCAGCTCCGGGGACAGAACTTATCAGCCCCAGCATTTT; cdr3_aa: CASSSGDRTYQPQHF
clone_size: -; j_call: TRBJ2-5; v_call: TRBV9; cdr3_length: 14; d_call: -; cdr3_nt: TGTGCCAGCAGCGTACGGGGCATGGGGGAGACCCAGTACTTC; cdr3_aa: CASSVRGMGETQYF
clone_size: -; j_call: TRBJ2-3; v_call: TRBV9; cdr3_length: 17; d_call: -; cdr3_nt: TGTGCCAGCAGCGTAGGAACAGGGTGGGACTCAGGAGATACGCAGTATTTT; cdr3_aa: CASSVGTGWDSGDTQYF
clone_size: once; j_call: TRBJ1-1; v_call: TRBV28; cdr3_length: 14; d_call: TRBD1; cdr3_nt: TGTGCCAGCAGTGCGGGACAGTTAAACACTGAAGCTTTCTTT; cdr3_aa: CASSAGQLNTEAFF
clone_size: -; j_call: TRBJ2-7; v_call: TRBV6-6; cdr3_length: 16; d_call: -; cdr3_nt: TGTGCCAGCAGTTACCTCCCGTCGGGGTTCGACTACGAGCAGTACTTC; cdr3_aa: CASSYLPSGFDYEQYF
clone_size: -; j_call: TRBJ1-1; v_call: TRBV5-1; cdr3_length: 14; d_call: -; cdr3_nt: TGCGCCAGCAGCTTGGCGGCAGGGAGGGCTGAAGCTTTCTTT; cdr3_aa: CASSLAAGRAEAFF
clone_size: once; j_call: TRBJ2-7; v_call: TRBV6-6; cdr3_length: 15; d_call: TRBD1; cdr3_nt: TGTGCCAGCAGAAAGGGTAGACAGGGAGTACACGAGCAGTACTTC; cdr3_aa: CASRKGRQGVHEQYF
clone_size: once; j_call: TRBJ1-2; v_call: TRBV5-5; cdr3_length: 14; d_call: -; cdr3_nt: TGTGCCAGCAGCCCGGGGACTTATAACTATGGCTACACCTTC; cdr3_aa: CASSPGTYNYGYTF
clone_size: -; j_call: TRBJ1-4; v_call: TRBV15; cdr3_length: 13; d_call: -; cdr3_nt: TGTGCCACCAGCACTCGCGGCAGTGAAAAACTGTTTTTT; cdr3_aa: CATSTRGSEKLFF
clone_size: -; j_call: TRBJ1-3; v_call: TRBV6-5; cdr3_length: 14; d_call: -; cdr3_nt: TGTGCCAGCAGCCCCCGACAGATTGGAAACACCATATATTTT; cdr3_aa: CASSPRQIGNTIYF
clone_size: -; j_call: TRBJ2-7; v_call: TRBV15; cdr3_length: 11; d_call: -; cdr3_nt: TGTGCCACCAGCAGGGGCTACGAGCAGTACTTC; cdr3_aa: CATSRGYEQYF
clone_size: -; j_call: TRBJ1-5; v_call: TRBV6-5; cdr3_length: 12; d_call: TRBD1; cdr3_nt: TGTGCCAGCAGGCAGGGGGATCAGCCCCAGCATTTT; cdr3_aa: CASRQGDQPQHF
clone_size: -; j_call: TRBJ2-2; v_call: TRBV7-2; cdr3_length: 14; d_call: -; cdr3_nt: TGTGCCAGCAGCCCATATTCGGCGTCCGGGGAGCTGTTTTTT; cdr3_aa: CASSPYSASGELFF
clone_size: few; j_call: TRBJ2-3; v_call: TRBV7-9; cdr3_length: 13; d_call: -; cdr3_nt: TGTGCCAGCAGCGCAGGGGGGACAGATACGCAGTATTTT; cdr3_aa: CASSAGGTDTQYF
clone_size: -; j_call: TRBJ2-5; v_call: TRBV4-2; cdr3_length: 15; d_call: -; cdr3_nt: TGTGCCAGCAGCCAACCTACAGGCTTCAGAGAGACCCAGTACTTC; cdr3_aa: CASSQPTGFRETQYF
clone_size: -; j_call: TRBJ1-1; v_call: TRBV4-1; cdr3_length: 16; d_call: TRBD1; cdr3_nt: TGCGCCAGCAGCCAAAGTGTGGGACAGGGTAACACTGAAGCTTTCTTT; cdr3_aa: CASSQSVGQGNTEAFF
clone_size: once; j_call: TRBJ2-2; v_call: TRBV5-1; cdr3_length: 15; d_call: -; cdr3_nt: TGCGCCAGCAGCTTGATGCGGCAGGGGACCGGGGAGCTGTTTTTT; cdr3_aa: CASSLMRQGTGELFF
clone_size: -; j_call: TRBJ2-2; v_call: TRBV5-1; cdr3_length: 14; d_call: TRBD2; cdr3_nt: TGCGCCAGCAGGAAGCGGGGCGGTGCCGGGGAGCTGTTTTTT; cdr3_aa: CASRKRGGAGELFF
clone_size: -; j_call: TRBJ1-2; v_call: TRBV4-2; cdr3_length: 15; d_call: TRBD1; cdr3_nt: TGTGCCAGCAGCCAAGGGGACAGGGGTAACTATGGCTACACCTTC; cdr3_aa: CASSQGDRGNYGYTF
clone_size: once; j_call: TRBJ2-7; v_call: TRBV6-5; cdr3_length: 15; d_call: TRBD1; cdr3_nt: TGTGCCAGCGAAAGGGGACAGGGATCTTCCTACGAGCAGTACTTC; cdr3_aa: CASERGQGSSYEQYF
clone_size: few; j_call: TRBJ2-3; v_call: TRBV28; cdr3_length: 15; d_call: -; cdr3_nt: TGTGCCAGCAGTTTAATAGCGCTGAGCACAGATACGCAGTATTTT; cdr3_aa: CASSLIALSTDTQYF
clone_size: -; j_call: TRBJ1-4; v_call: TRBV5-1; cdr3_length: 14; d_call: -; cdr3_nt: TGCGCCAGCAGCAACGTAGGAGATAATGAAAAACTGTTTTTT; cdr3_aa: CASSNVGDNEKLFF
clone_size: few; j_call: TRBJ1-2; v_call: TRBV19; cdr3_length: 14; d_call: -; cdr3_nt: TGTGCCAGTAGTAGAGGCCAGGCTAACTATGGCTACACCTTC; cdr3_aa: CASSRGQANYGYTF
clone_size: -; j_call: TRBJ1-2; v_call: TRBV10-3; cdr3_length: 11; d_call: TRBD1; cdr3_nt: TGTGCCATCAGTGAGACAGGGGGTCACACCTTC; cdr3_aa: CAISETGGHTF
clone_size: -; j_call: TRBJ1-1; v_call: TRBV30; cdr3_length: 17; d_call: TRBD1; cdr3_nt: TGTGCCTGGAGCCCCGGAGGGGGCCTCAGGAGGAACACTGAAGCTTTCTTT; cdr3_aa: CAWSPGGGLRRNTEAFF
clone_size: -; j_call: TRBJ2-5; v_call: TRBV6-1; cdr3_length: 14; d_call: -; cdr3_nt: TGTGCCAGCAGTGAGATGGGGGATCAAGAGACCCAGTACTTC; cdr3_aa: CASSEMGDQETQYF
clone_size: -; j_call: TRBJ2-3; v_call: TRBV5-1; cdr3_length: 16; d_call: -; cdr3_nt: TGCGCCAGCAGCCCCACCCGGGGGTTATTCACAGATACGCAGTATTTT; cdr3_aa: CASSPTRGLFTDTQYF
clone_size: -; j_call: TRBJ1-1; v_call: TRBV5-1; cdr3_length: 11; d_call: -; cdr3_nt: TGCGCCAGCAGCGAAACAGGGGAAGCTTTCTTT; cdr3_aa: CASSETGEAFF
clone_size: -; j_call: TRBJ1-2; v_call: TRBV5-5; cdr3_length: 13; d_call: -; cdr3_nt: TGTGCCAGCAGTATCGCAGGGGCGGAAGGCTACACCTTC; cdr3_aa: CASSIAGAEGYTF
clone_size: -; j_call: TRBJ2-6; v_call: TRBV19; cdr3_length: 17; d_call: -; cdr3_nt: TGTGCCAGTAGTATAGAGGACACCGAAGAGGGGGCCAACGTCCTGACTTTC; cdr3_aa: CASSIEDTEEGANVLTF
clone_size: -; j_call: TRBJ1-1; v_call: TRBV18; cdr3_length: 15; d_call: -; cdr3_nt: TGTGCCAGCTCACCACAACAGAACTCGGGCACTGAAGCTTTCTTT; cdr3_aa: CASSPQQNSGTEAFF
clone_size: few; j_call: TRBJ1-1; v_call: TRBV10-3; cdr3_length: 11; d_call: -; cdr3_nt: TGTGCCATCACGAGTGACACTGAAGCTTTCTTT; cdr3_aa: CAITSDTEAFF
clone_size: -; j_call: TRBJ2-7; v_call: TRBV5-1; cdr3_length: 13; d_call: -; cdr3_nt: TGCGCCAGCAGCTTGGCCGCCGATTACGAGCAGTACTTC; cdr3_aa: CASSLAADYEQYF
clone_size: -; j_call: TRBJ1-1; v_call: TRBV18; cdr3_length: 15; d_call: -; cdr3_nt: TGTGCCAGCTCACCGGGGGACACTTTAAACACTGAAGCTTTCTTT; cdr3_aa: CASSPGDTLNTEAFF
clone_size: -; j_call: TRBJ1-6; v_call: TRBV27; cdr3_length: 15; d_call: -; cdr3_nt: TGTGCCAGCAGTTTATCGAGGCAGTATAATTCACCCCTCCACTTT; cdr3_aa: CASSLSRQYNSPLHF
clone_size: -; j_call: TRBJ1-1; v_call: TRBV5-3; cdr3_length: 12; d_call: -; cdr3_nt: TGTGCCAGAAGCTTGGTTGTAGCTGAAGCTTTCTTT; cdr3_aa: CARSLVVAEAFF
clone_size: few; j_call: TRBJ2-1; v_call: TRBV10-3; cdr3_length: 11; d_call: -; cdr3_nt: TGTGCCATCACTGAAGGTGGGGAGCAGTTCTTC; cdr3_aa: CAITEGGEQFF
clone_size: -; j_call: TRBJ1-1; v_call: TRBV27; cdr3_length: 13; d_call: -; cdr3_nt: TGTGCCAGCAGTTCAACAGTGAACACTGAAGCTTTCTTT; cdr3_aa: CASSSTVNTEAFF
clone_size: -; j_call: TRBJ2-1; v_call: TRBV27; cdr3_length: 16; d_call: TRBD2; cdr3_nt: TGTGCCAGCACCAAGCTGGTAGCGGGGACTAACAATGAGCAGTTCTTC; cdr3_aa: CASTKLVAGTNNEQFF
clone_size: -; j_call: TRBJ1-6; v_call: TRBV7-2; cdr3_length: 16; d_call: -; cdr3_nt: TGTGCCAGCAGCCACAAGGGGGGGGCCTATAATTCACCCCTCCACTTT; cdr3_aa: CASSHKGGAYNSPLHF
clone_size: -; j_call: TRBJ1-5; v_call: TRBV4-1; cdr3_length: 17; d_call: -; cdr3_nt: TGCGCCAGCAGCCAAGTCTCAAAGGACATGAGCAATCAGCCCCAGCATTTT; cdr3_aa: CASSQVSKDMSNQPQHF
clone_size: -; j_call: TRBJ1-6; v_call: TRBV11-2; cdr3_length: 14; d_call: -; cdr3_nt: TGTGCCAGCAGCTTATCGGGGCTTGGATCACCCCTCCACTTT; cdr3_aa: CASSLSGLGSPLHF
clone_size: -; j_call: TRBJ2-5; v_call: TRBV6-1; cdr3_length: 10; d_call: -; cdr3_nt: TGTGCCAGCAGTGCCGAGACCCAGTACTTC; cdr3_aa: CASSAETQYF
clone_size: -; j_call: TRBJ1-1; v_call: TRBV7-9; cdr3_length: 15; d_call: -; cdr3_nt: TGTGCCAGCAGACCACCGCGGGGACCCAGCACTGAAGCTTTCTTT; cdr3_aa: CASRPPRGPSTEAFF
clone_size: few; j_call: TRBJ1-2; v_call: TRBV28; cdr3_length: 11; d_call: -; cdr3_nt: TGTGCCAGCAGTTTAGGGGGCGGCTACACCTTC; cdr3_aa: CASSLGGGYTF
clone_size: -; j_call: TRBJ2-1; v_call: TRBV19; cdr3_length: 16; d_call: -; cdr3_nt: TGTGCCAGTAGTATAGCTCATCGACAGCGTTACAATGAGCAGTTCTTC; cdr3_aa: CASSIAHRQRYNEQFF